This T cell receptor (beta chain) was recorded in a study of T cells in Graves' hyperthyroidism and ophthalmopathy. CDR3 length: 18 residues. V was pared by 3 bases and J by 8 bases, with 31 bases between. Germline lookup yields CDR1 DFQATT and CDR2 SNEGSKA (reference sequence). Exclusion criteria comprised uncontrolled infection, other autoimmune disease, pregnancy or lactation. This clonotype was seen at least ten times. Authors of the study amplified TCR beta CDR3 regions from RNA transcripts. The HTBI primer set was used in a first-round RT-PCR of the TCR CDR3. Via MiXCR, TCRdb re-called the multiplex PCR reads, giving one row per CDR3 protein. This sample carries hundreds of thousands of distinct CDR3 sequences, more than 15% of them seen once, and the ten largest clones take 12% to 15%.

The sample comprised blood. The rearrangement uses TRBV20-1 and TRBJ1-2; TRBD1 might be the D (5 bases). The TCR originated in a woman between 18 and 29 years old with Graves' hyperthyroidism. DNA for the CDR3: TGCAGTGCTAGGCCCGTCGGGACGGCGCCCGGGGTGATATGGGGCTACACCTTC. It is translated as CSARPVGTAPGVIWGYTF.